What follows are 32 T cell receptor beta chains derived from one specimen sequenced in a study of cytomegalovirus exposure and HLA in healthy donors. The PCR made use of 60 Vbeta and 13 Jbeta primers. Only in-frame clones appear in the TCRdb table, and some are missing; sequencing was by immunoSEQ multiplex PCR. The repertoire holds roughly 190,000 clones, around 79% seen once, with less than 2% in the top ten. The sequencing input was PBMCs. These receptors were obtained from a girl between 5 and 17 years old in good health and CMV-seropositive.

This clone was picked up one time. The chain employs TRBV10-1 and TRBJ2-1; weak D call: TRBD1 (6 bases). CDR1 and CDR2 from the germline V gene are WNHNN and SYGVQD (reference sequence). Trimming stripped 5 bases from V and 4 bases from J, with 12 bases between. This CDR3 is built from 14 residues. CDR3: CASSPGQVYNEQFF. For the CDR3, the DNA is TGCGCCAGCAGTCCGGGACAAGTTTACAATGAGCAGTTCTTC.

This clone came up a few times. V usage is TRBV7-9 and J usage is TRBJ2-7; TRBD2 aligns across 10 bases. CDR1 and CDR2 from the germline V gene are SEHNR and FQNEAQ (reference sequence). This CDR3 is built from 16 residues. The trim removed 1 base at V and 0 bases at J, leaving 3 bases unmatched. The CDR3 protein is CASSLVTSGTSYEQYF. The CDR3 DNA reads TGTGCCAGCAGCTTAGTCACTAGCGGGACCTCCTACGAGCAGTACTTC.

The chain joins TRBV7-7 to TRBJ2-5, with 9 bases fitting TRBD2. The V and J ends lost 1 base and 5 bases, in that order; junction bases with no gene match: 8. The CDR3 runs to 16 residues. Germline loops: CDR1 SSHAT, CDR2 FNYEAQ (reference sequence). CDR3 bases: TGTGCCAGCAGCTTAGAGGGACTAGCTCTCATCGAGACCCAGTACTTC. This encodes CASSLEGLALIETQYF.

The sample holds a few counts of this clone. The chain's CDR3 is CASSQDREDGELFF. CDR3 DNA sequence: TGCGCCAGCAGCCAGGACAGGGAGGACGGGGAGCTGTTTTTT. The genes are TRBV4-3 and TRBJ2-2; TRBD1 matches 8 bases. Germline V CDR1 and CDR2: LGHNA, YSLEER. Trimming took 3 bases from V and 7 from J; bases not matched to a gene: 4. This CDR3 has 14 amino acids.

This clone was detected only a few times. The chain employs TRBV27 and TRBJ2-3, with D possibly matching TRBD1 (5 bases). Germline CDR1 and CDR2: MNHEY and SMNVEV (reference sequence). V was trimmed by 5 bases and J by 2 bases, leaving 14 bases between them. The CDR3 extends over 15 amino acids. The CDR3 reads CASSIRGFNTDTQYF. CDR3 sequence (DNA): TGTGCCAGCAGTATAAGGGGCTTTAACACAGATACGCAGTATTTT.

The chain employs TRBV7-9 and TRBJ2-7; the match to TRBD1 covers 7 bases. CDR1 is SEHNR and CDR2 is FQNEAQ in the germline V gene (reference sequence). The J segment lost 6 bases and the V segment lost 5 bases, leaving 16 bases of the junction unmatched. The CDR3 runs to 16 residues. The CDR3 DNA reads as TGTGCCAGCAGCCCTAGAGCCACAGGGGATCTGAGCGAGCAGTACTTC. As protein: CASSPRATGDLSEQYF.

This chain links TRBV7-2 with TRBJ2-5, with a tentative D call TRBD1 (6 bases). From germline, CDR1 is SGHTA and CDR2 FQGNSA. This CDR3 is built from 13 residues. V lost 5 bases, J lost 2 bases, and 9 bases lay in between. The CDR3 coding sequence is TGTGCCAGCAGCAGTGACAGGCAAGAGACCCAGTACTTC. Protein sequence: CASSSDRQETQYF.

This clone was recorded only once. J is TRBJ1-1 and V is TRBV5-1, with D tentatively TRBD1 (5 bases). Deletions cut 1 base from V and 5 bases from J, with 15 bases between. This CDR3 is 15 amino acids long. Germline V gives CDR1 SGHRS, CDR2 YFSETQ. In DNA, the CDR3 is TGCGCCAGCAGCTTGCCTCCTCAGGGCCGGACTGAAGCTTTCTTT. Protein: CASSLPPQGRTEAFF.

The chain has TRBV4-1 and TRBJ2-1; TRBD2 matches 7 bases. CDR3 length: 16 amino acids. Germline trimming cut 0 bases from V and 6 bases from J; bases unmatched to any gene: 8. The germline CDR1 and CDR2 sequences are MGHRA and YSYEKL. The CDR3 DNA reads TGCGCCAGCAGCCAAGATCAACTAGCGCTAACCAATGAGCAGTTCTTC. This translates into CASSQDQLALTNEQFF.

The gene calls are TRBV11-2 and TRBJ2-5, with 9 bases that match TRBD2. The CDR3 sequence is 16 residues long. Germline V gene sequence: CDR1 SGHAT, CDR2 FQNNGV. Losses at the gene ends were 5 bases for V and 5 bases for J; bases not matched to a gene: 12. The CDR3 spells CASSPESSGTKETQYF. The DNA for the CDR3 is TGTGCCAGCAGCCCAGAGTCTAGCGGGACAAAGGAGACCCAGTACTTC.

V and J are TRBV2 and TRBJ1-2; D is possibly TRBD1 (6 bases). Germline CDR1 is SNHLY and CDR2 is FYNNEI. This CDR3 contains 13 residues. Trimming stripped 6 bases from V and 8 bases from J, with 16 bases between. The CDR3: CASSPSGGQGYTF. The CDR3 DNA reads TGTGCCAGCAGCCCCTCCGGGGGGCAAGGCTACACCTTC.

The chain recombines TRBV7-9 with TRBJ1-5; no clear D. The CDR3 is 16 amino acids. Germline V lookup: CDR1 SEHNR, CDR2 FQNEAQ (reference sequence). With 2 bases removed from V and 0 bases from J, the gap between germline ends came to 11 bases. The CDR3 spells CASSLYSGNSNQPQHF. DNA of the CDR3: TGTGCCAGCAGCTTATACAGCGGGAATAGCAATCAGCCCCAGCATTTT.

This chain connects TRBV7-9 to TRBJ2-7; D unresolved. Trimming took off 3 bases at V and 1 base at J, with 13 bases between the two ends. Germline-derived CDR1 and CDR2 are SEHNR and FQNEAQ (reference sequence). CDR3 length equals 15 residues. This CDR3 is CASSFGQVTSYEQYF. The CDR3, as DNA: TGTGCCAGCAGCTTTGGGCAGGTTACGTCCTACGAGCAGTACTTC. Variable domain in full (rest from reference TRBV7-9 and TRBJ2-7): DTGVSQNPRHKITKRGQNVTFRCDPISEHNRLYWYRQTLGQGPEFLTYFQNEAQLEKSRLLSDRFSAERPKGSFSTLEIQRTEQGDSAMYLCASSFGQVTSYEQYFGPGTRLTVT.

The chain links TRBV6-1 to TRBJ1-2; D is possibly TRBD1 (6 bases). V lost 9 bases and J 8 bases, leaving 22 bases between the germline ends. Germline V gives CDR1 MNHNS, CDR2 SASEGT. CDR3 length equals 14 residues. The CDR3 bases are TGTGCCAGTGTCGCCCTAAGGGCAGGGGAAGGCTACACCTTC. Translated, it gives CASVALRAGEGYTF.

The gene calls are TRBV7-9 and TRBJ2-7, with 7 bases matching TRBD1. After removal of 5 bases from V and 0 bases from J, the junction contained 7 bases not matched to a gene. This CDR3 is 15 amino acids long. Germline V CDR1 and CDR2: SEHNR, FQNEAQ (reference sequence). The CDR3 here is CASSQDRSSSYEQYF. The CDR3 region has the DNA TGTGCCAGCAGCCAGGACAGGTCAAGCTCCTACGAGCAGTACTTC.

The chain carries TRBV11-3 and TRBJ1-4; D not certain. V was trimmed by 5 bases and J by 6 bases, leaving 16 bases between them. Looked up from germline, CDR1 is SGHNT and CDR2 is YENEEA. The CDR3 contains 15 residues. Here the CDR3 DNA reads TGTGCCAGCAGCCAAATCGCCCCCCGGGATGAAAAACTGTTTTTT. It codes for CASSQIAPRDEKLFF. The complete variable domain, with remaining parts taken from reference TRBV11-3 and TRBJ1-4, reads EAGVVQSPRYKIIEKKQPVAFWCNPISGHNTLYWYLQNLGQGPELLIRYENEEAVDDSQLPKDRFSAERLKGVDSTLKIQPAELGDSAVYLCASSQIAPRDEKLFFGSGTQLSVL.

This sequence joins TRBV5-1 and TRBJ2-1; 9 bases fit TRBD1. V trimming: 4 bases; J trimming: 2 bases; junction bases outside the gene matches: 1. The CDR3 is 14 amino acids. Germline-derived CDR1 and CDR2 are SGHRS and YFSETQ. In DNA, the CDR3 is TGCGCCAGCAGCAGGGACAGGGCCTACAATGAGCAGTTCTTC. Residues: CASSRDRAYNEQFF.

The V gene is TRBV11-3, the J gene TRBJ2-2, with D possibly TRBD2 on 6 matching bases. The CDR3 consists of 14 residues. V lost 4 bases to trimming and J lost 5 bases, with 11 bases between them. The germline V gene encodes CDR1 SGHNT and CDR2 YENEEA. Written as DNA, the CDR3 is TGTGCCAGCAGCTCCGGGACTTGGACCGGGGAGCTGTTTTTT. Amino acids: CASSSGTWTGELFF.

The chain couples TRBV7-2 to TRBJ1-2; D is perhaps TRBD1 (5 bases). Germline loops: CDR1 SGHTA, CDR2 FQGNSA. CDR3 length: 15 residues. The V end lost 2 bases, the J end lost 4 bases, and 14 bases lay between the germline ends. The chain's CDR3 is CASSLTTQGGYGYTF. For the CDR3, the DNA is TGTGCCAGCAGCTTAACAACGCAGGGAGGCTATGGCTACACCTTC.

The V gene is TRBV4-3, the J gene TRBJ2-1; 8 bases align to TRBD2. Germline V gene lookup returns CDR1 LGHNA and CDR2 YSLEER. The CDR3 covers 16 residues. The V and J ends lost 0 bases and 6 bases, in that order; junction bases with no gene match: 7. For the CDR3, the DNA is TGCGCCAGCAGCCAAGAAGTCCCGGGGGGGCCCAATGAGCAGTTCTTC. This gives the protein CASSQEVPGGPNEQFF.

The chain recombines TRBV11-2 with TRBJ2-5; weak D call: TRBD1 (5 bases). The CDR3 is made up of 11 amino acids. Trimming removed 6 bases from V and 5 bases from J, with 7 bases in between. Germline-derived CDR1 and CDR2 are SGHAT and FQNNGV. CDR3 loop: CASRSGETQYF. The CDR3 DNA reads as TGTGCCAGCAGGTCAGGGGAGACCCAGTACTTC.

The chain links TRBV19 to TRBJ2-2; 7 nucleotides align to TRBD1. The CDR3 is 15 residues long. V dropped 7 bases and J dropped 1; count of bases not matched to a gene: 6. From germline, CDR1 is LNHDA and CDR2 SQIVND (reference sequence). CDR3 nucleotide sequence: TGTGCCAGTACCCCGACAGGGATGAACACCGGGGAGCTGTTTTTT. Translated, it gives CASTPTGMNTGELFF.

V gene TRBV5-1 combines with J gene TRBJ2-7; tentative D call: TRBD2 (6 bases). Germline CDR1 reads SGHRS; CDR2 reads YFSETQ. The CDR3 runs 15 residues. Trimming pared 0 bases from V and 3 bases from J, leaving 13 bases between. Here the CDR3 DNA reads TGCGCCAGCAGCTTGGCCTGGGGGGTCAGCTACGAGCAGTACTTC. It is translated as CASSLAWGVSYEQYF.

This chain joins TRBV5-4 and TRBJ2-7, with D possibly being TRBD1 (7 bases). Germline V gene data show CDR1 as SGHNT and CDR2 as YYREEE (reference sequence). Trimming shortened V by 0 bases and J by 3 bases, and 10 bases separated the two germline ends. The CDR3 length is 14 residues. The CDR3: CASSLAGGIYEQYF. CDR3 in DNA: TGTGCCAGCAGCTTGGCAGGGGGGATCTACGAGCAGTACTTC. Filled out from reference TRBV5-4 and TRBJ2-7, the complete variable domain reads ETGVTQSPTHLIKTRGQQVTLRCSSQSGHNTVSWYQQALGQGPQFIFQYYREEENGRGNFPPRFSGLQFPNYSSELNVNALELDDSALYLCASSLAGGIYEQYFGPGTRLTVT.

This clone came up a few times. The chain employs TRBV7-7 and TRBJ2-6; tentative D call: TRBD2 (5 bases). Trimming removed 6 bases from V and 0 bases from J, with 15 bases in between. Germline V gene data show CDR1 as SSHAT and CDR2 as FNYEAQ (reference sequence). The CDR3 runs 17 residues. CDR3 DNA: TGTGCCAGCAGTCCAGCCGGGAAAATCTCTGGGGCCAACGTCCTGACTTTC. This encodes CASSPAGKISGANVLTF.

The V gene is TRBV4-1, the J gene TRBJ2-5; 8 bases map to TRBD1. The germline gives CDR1 MGHRA, CDR2 YSYEKL. The length of the CDR3 is 17 residues. The junction had 8 bases not matched to a gene; V was cut back by 0 bases and J by 2 bases. As DNA, the CDR3 is TGCGCCAGCAGCCAAGACGGGGCAGGGGGCGGGCAAGAGACCCAGTACTTC. Amino acid sequence: CASSQDGAGGGQETQYF.

Only one count was recorded for this clone. The V call is TRBV27, the J call TRBJ2-3; 13 bases are shared with TRBD2. The J segment lost 7 bases and the V segment lost 10 bases, leaving 14 bases of the junction unmatched. The CDR3 consists of 16 residues. CDR1 and CDR2 from the germline V gene are MNHEY and SMNVEV (reference sequence). CDR3 loop: CATSPGPGLAGNTQYF. DNA for the CDR3: TGTGCCACCTCACCCGGTCCGGGACTAGCGGGGAATACGCAGTATTTT.

The chain is built from TRBV5-1 and TRBJ2-2; 10 nucleotides align to TRBD1. V was pared by 5 bases and J by 4 bases, with 8 bases of the junction left unmatched. The CDR3 is 16 residues long. The V gene's germline CDR1 is SGHRS and CDR2 YFSETQ. The CDR3 loop is CASSPDRTGGTGELFF. The CDR3 DNA reads as TGCGCCAGCAGTCCTGACCGGACAGGGGGCACCGGGGAGCTGTTTTTT. The whole variable domain, filled in from reference TRBV5-1 and TRBJ2-2, reads KAGVTQTPRYLIKTRGQQVTLSCSPISGHRSVSWYQQTPGQGLQFLFEYFSETQRNKGNFPGRFSGRQFSNSRSEMNVSTLELGDSALYLCASSPDRTGGTGELFFGEGSRLTVL.

This clone was seen a single time. The rearrangement links TRBV7-7 to TRBJ2-5, with TRBD2 identical over 10 bases. Germline V gene sequence: CDR1 SSHAT, CDR2 FNYEAQ (reference sequence). J was trimmed by 1 base and V by 3 bases; bases with no gene match: 2. The CDR3 runs to 15 residues. CDR3 DNA: TGTGCCAGCAGCTTCAGCGGGGGGGCCCAAGAGACCCAGTACTTC. It codes for CASSFSGGAQETQYF.

The chain employs TRBV6-5 and TRBJ2-1, with a weak D call TRBD2 (6 bases). The V and J ends lost 2 bases and 0 bases respectively, with 11 bases between them. Germline V lookup: CDR1 MNHEY, CDR2 SVGAGI. The CDR3 is 16 amino acids. CDR3 nucleotides: TGTGCCAGCAGTTACGGAGGGGCCATCTCCTACAATGAGCAGTTCTTC. Translation gives CASSYGGAISYNEQFF.

The chain links TRBV4-3 to TRBJ2-7; TRBD2 matches 10 bases. The CDR3 sequence is 15 residues long. V was pared by 1 base and J by 7 bases, with 7 bases of the junction left unmatched. Germline V lookup: CDR1 LGHNA, CDR2 YSLEER. The CDR3 is CASSQVAAGGREQYF. In nucleotides, the CDR3 is TGCGCCAGCAGCCAAGTTGCAGCGGGGGGGCGAGAGCAGTACTTC.

V gene TRBV19 combines with J gene TRBJ1-2, with 8 bases fitting TRBD1. This CDR3 has 13 residues. Trimming took 6 bases from V and 7 from J; bases not matched to a gene: 7. The germline CDR1 and CDR2 sequences are LNHDA and SQIVND (reference sequence). CDR3 coding DNA: TGTGCCAGTAGCACTACAGGGGGAGGTGGCTACACCTTC. The encoded protein is CASSTTGGGGYTF.